Listed here are 26 T cell receptor beta chains from one sample, sequenced in a study of blood T cell repertoires in COVID-19. Here immunoSEQ multiplex PCR was the method, and the copy in TCRdb shows in-frame clones only, minus some. The table includes approximately 150,000 clones, roughly 89% detected once. What was sequenced was peripheral blood. The origin of the receptors is a human donor in a cohort sampled during active COVID-19.

This clone was found a few times. The chain has TRBV7-3 and TRBJ2-7, with TRBD1 matching over 12 bases. V shed 5 bases and J 7 bases; nucleotides not matched to a gene: 9. The CDR3 length is 15 residues. Germline loops: CDR1 SGHTA, CDR2 FQGTGA. DNA of the CDR3: TGTGCCAGCAGCCGCGGGGGACAGGGGGCGTGGGAGCAGTACTTC. Protein sequence: CASSRGGQGAWEQYF.

The chain couples TRBV28 to TRBJ1-3, with TRBD1 identical over 8 bases. V shed 2 bases, J shed 4 bases, and the junction held 4 bases outside the gene matches. This CDR3 region has 15 residues. Germline CDR1 is MDHEN and CDR2 is SYDVKM. CDR3 amino acids: CASSLQGARGNTIYF. The CDR3 bases are TGTGCCAGCAGTTTACAGGGGGCGCGGGGAAACACCATATATTTT.

The J gene is TRBJ2-7, the V gene TRBV2; perhaps TRBD2 as D (6 bases). CDR1 is SNHLY and CDR2 is FYNNEI in the germline V gene. The CDR3 consists of 15 residues. V was pared by 6 bases and J by 5 bases, with 20 bases between. CDR3 DNA sequence: TGTGCCAGCAGGGACACACGTAAGACGGGGGACGAGCAGTACTTC. Translating gives CASRDTRKTGDEQYF.

The chain employs TRBV7-8 and TRBJ2-2; 11 bases map to TRBD2. The CDR3 runs 16 residues. Germline CDR1 reads SGHVS; CDR2 reads FQNEAQ. The V and J ends lost 6 bases and 1 base, in that order; junction bases with no gene match: 4. The CDR3 DNA sequence: TGTGCCAGCAGGACCCTAGCGGGGGGGAACACCGGGGAGCTGTTTTTT. This gives the protein CASRTLAGGNTGELFF.

This chain joins TRBV7-2 and TRBJ1-2; D remains ambiguous. The CDR3 length is 13 residues. From germline, CDR1 is SGHTA and CDR2 FQGNSA. Trimming cost V 1 base and J 8 bases, with 11 bases left between them. The CDR3 region is CASSLGAGVGYTF. The CDR3 region has the DNA TGTGCCAGCAGCTTAGGGGCCGGGGTCGGCTACACCTTC. Full variable domain (rest looked up from reference TRBV7-2 and TRBJ1-2): GAGVSQSPSNKVTEKGKDVELRCDPISGHTALYWYRQSLGQGLEFLIYFQGNSAPDKSGLPSDRFSAERTGGSVSTLTIQRTQQEDSAVYLCASSLGAGVGYTFGSGTRLTVV.

The chain is built from TRBV5-6 and TRBJ1-1; 8 bases are a match to TRBD1. This CDR3 contains 14 residues. Germline V gene data show CDR1 as SGHDT and CDR2 as YYEEEE. The V gene end was trimmed by 3 bases and the J gene end by 4 bases; junction bases not matched to a gene: 5. The CDR3 region has the DNA TGTGCCAGCAGCTGGACAGGGTTGCGCACTGAAGCTTTCTTT. As protein: CASSWTGLRTEAFF.

This clone was picked up a small number of times. The chain employs TRBV9 and TRBJ1-2; D remains ambiguous. Germline V gene lookup returns CDR1 SGDLS and CDR2 YYNGEE. V lost 2 bases, J lost 4 bases, and 12 bases lay in between. The CDR3 length is 14 residues. This chain's CDR3 is CASSVAGSFYGYTF. CDR3 bases: TGTGCCAGCAGCGTCGCAGGCTCTTTCTATGGCTACACCTTC.

The J gene is TRBJ2-5, the V gene TRBV6-2 or TRBV6-3, with 12 bases that match TRBD2. V lost 5 bases, J lost 5 bases, and 3 bases stayed unmatched. The CDR3 covers 14 residues. Germline V gene lookup returns CDR1 MNHEY and CDR2 SVGEGT. The CDR3 loop reads CASSLAGGVETQYF. The CDR3 bases are TGTGCCAGCAGTCTAGCGGGAGGGGTGGAGACCCAGTACTTC.

CDR3 sequence reads: CASSLGQGMNTGELFF. CDR3 sequence (DNA): TGTGCCAGCAGCTTGGGACAGGGGATGAACACCGGGGAGCTGTTTTTT. The genes are TRBV5-4 and TRBJ2-2, with 8 nucleotides matching TRBD1. CDR1 is SGHNT and CDR2 is YYREEE in the germline V gene (reference sequence). J was trimmed by 1 base and V by 0 bases; bases with no gene match: 2. The CDR3 covers 16 residues. Full variable domain (rest looked up from reference TRBV5-4 and TRBJ2-2): ETGVTQSPTHLIKTRGQQVTLRCSSQSGHNTVSWYQQALGQGPQFIFQYYREEENGRGNFPPRFSGLQFPNYSSELNVNALELDDSALYLCASSLGQGMNTGELFFGEGSRLTVL.

This clone appeared once. The chain has TRBV7-2 and TRBJ2-7; 7 bases agree with TRBD2. There are 15 residues in the CDR3. The V and J ends lost 1 base and 3 bases, in that order; junction bases with no gene match: 6. Germline V gene lookup returns CDR1 SGHTA and CDR2 FQGNSA. The CDR3 sequence: CASSLVSGESYEQYF. In DNA form, the CDR3 reads TGTGCCAGCAGCTTAGTAAGCGGGGAGAGCTACGAGCAGTACTTC. The complete variable domain, with remaining parts taken from reference TRBV7-2 and TRBJ2-7, reads GAGVSQSPSNKVTEKGKDVELRCDPISGHTALYWYRQSLGQGLEFLIYFQGNSAPDKSGLPSDRFSAERTGGSVSTLTIQRTQQEDSAVYLCASSLVSGESYEQYFGPGTRLTVT.

V usage is TRBV6-1 and J usage is TRBJ2-5, with 8 bases aligning to TRBD2. CDR1 and CDR2 from the germline V gene are MNHNS and SASEGT. Trimming cost V 3 bases and J 5 bases; bases outside gene matches: 11. CDR3 length: 16 amino acids. CDR3 region: CASSDPVGGGSETQYF. Written as DNA, the CDR3 is TGTGCCAGCAGTGACCCGGTCGGGGGGGGGTCGGAGACCCAGTACTTC.

V gene TRBV5-6 combines with J gene TRBJ2-7; 10 positions match TRBD1. CDR1 is SGHDT and CDR2 is YYEEEE in the germline V gene. The CDR3 consists of 15 residues. The trim removed 5 bases at V and 4 bases at J, leaving 9 bases unmatched. CDR3 bases: TGTGCCAGCAGTTATTGGCGGACAGGGGGGTACGAGCAGTACTTC. It encodes CASSYWRTGGYEQYF.

The chain joins TRBV29-1 to TRBJ1-1; 7 bases map to TRBD1. Per germline, CDR1 SQVTM and CDR2 ANQGSEA. The CDR3 is 13 amino acids. Trimming cost V 6 bases and J 5 bases; bases outside gene matches: 9. The CDR3 region is CSVNNQGGTEAFF. The CDR3 region has the DNA TGCAGCGTCAACAATCAGGGGGGTACTGAAGCTTTCTTT.

The V gene is TRBV28, the J gene TRBJ1-1; D remains unclear. Germline V lookup: CDR1 MDHEN, CDR2 SYDVKM. The germline V and J ends were trimmed by 6 bases and 6 bases, with 17 bases remaining between them. The CDR3 is 14 residues long. The CDR3 spells CASRRHPLGAEAFF. The CDR3 nucleotides are TGTGCCAGCAGGCGACACCCCCTGGGCGCTGAAGCTTTCTTT.

V and J are TRBV19 and TRBJ2-3; possible D gene TRBD2, 5 bases. The CDR3 totals 12 residues. Germline V gives CDR1 LNHDA, CDR2 SQIVND (reference sequence). Trimming took off 2 bases at V and 14 bases at J, with 14 bases between the two ends. CDR3 sequence reads: CASSIKSGEAYF. DNA for the CDR3: TGTGCCAGTAGTATAAAAAGCGGTGAAGCGTATTTT. Using reference TRBV19 and TRBJ2-3 for the parts outside the CDR3, the full variable domain is DGGITQSPKYLFRKEGQNVTLSCEQNLNHDAMYWYRQDPGQGLRLIYYSQIVNDFQKGDIAEGYSVSREKKESFPLTVTSAQKNPTAFYLCASSIKSGEAYFGPGTRLTVL.

This clone was seen a single time. In the same sample, other DNA sequences code for this CDR3. This sequence joins TRBV7-2 and TRBJ1-1, with a tentative D call TRBD1 (6 bases). V was trimmed by 2 bases and J by 4 bases, leaving 8 bases between them. This CDR3 spans 13 amino acids. Germline CDR1 reads SGHTA; CDR2 reads FQGNSA. The CDR3 here is CASSLNRVTEAFF. The CDR3 region has the DNA TGTGCCAGCAGCTTAAACAGGGTCACTGAAGCTTTCTTT.

The rearrangement joins TRBV5-1 to TRBJ2-7, with 9 bases lining up with TRBD1. The V gene's germline CDR1 is SGHRS and CDR2 YFSETQ. J was trimmed by 6 bases and V by 3 bases; bases with no gene match: 7. The CDR3 runs to 14 residues. The CDR3 coding sequence is TGCGCCAGCAGCTGGGGACAGGGCCCAAGCGAGCAGTACTTC. Protein product: CASSWGQGPSEQYF.

This clone turned up a few times. The sample holds other DNA sequences that translate to the same CDR3. The gene calls are TRBV27 and TRBJ2-7; TRBD1 matches 9 bases. The CDR3 consists of 15 residues. Looked up from germline, CDR1 is MNHEY and CDR2 is SMNVEV (reference sequence). The V segment lost 3 bases and the J segment 1 base; nucleotides outside the gene matches: 4. This chain's CDR3 is CASSLGQGKSYEQYF. Here the CDR3 DNA reads TGTGCCAGCAGTTTGGGACAGGGCAAATCCTACGAGCAGTACTTC.

The chain uses TRBV5-1 and TRBJ2-5; TRBD2 matches 7 bases. V lost 4 bases and J lost 3; bases outside the gene matches: 6. Germline CDR1 reads SGHRS; CDR2 reads YFSETQ. CDR3 length equals 14 residues. CDR3 sequence (DNA): TGCGCCAGCAGCCTTCTAGCGGTCAAAGAGACCCAGTACTTC. This gives the protein CASSLLAVKETQYF.

This chain connects TRBV28 to TRBJ1-5; possibly TRBD1 for D (5 bases). Germline lookup yields CDR1 MDHEN and CDR2 SYDVKM. This CDR3 is built from 15 residues. Trimming removed 2 bases at V and 4 bases at J, with 12 bases between. CDR3 sequence: CASSLGGMRNQPQHF. CDR3 bases: TGTGCCAGCAGTTTAGGGGGGATGCGGAATCAGCCCCAGCATTTT.

This clone came up a few times. The chain is built from TRBV5-6 and TRBJ1-1; unclear D gene. V dropped 0 bases and J dropped 3 bases, with 15 bases sitting between them. The CDR3 totals 16 residues. CDR1 and CDR2 (germline): SGHDT, YYEEEE. In nucleotides, the CDR3 is TGTGCCAGCAGCTTGGCCGGGGTGGATGGTTACACTGAAGCTTTCTTT. It encodes CASSLAGVDGYTEAFF.

The V call is TRBV28, the J call TRBJ2-7, with TRBD2 matching over 9 bases. Germline V lookup: CDR1 MDHEN, CDR2 SYDVKM. J lost 3 bases, V lost 8 bases, and 8 bases had no gene match. The CDR3 has 14 amino acids. The DNA for the CDR3 is TGTGCCAGCCTAGCGGGCGGGGGGGTCTACGAGCAGTACTTC. This encodes CASLAGGGVYEQYF.

A few counts support this clone. This chain uses TRBV19 with TRBJ1-1; TRBD1 matches 7 bases. The length of the CDR3 is 15 residues. With 1 base clipped from V and 5 bases from J, the junction kept 7 bases outside the gene matches. The germline CDR1 and CDR2 sequences are LNHDA and SQIVND (reference sequence). DNA for the CDR3: TGTGCCAGTAGTATAGTGGGACAGATCCGAACTGAAGCTTTCTTT. Translated, it gives CASSIVGQIRTEAFF.

The chain uses TRBV30 and TRBJ2-5; a weak D match, TRBD2 (6 bases). Germline CDR1 GTSNPN, CDR2 SVGIG (reference sequence). The CDR3 has 14 residues. Trimming cost V 8 bases and J 7 bases, with 23 bases left between them. The CDR3 DNA sequence: TGTGCCCGGGACGGGGGTGCCGTAAGGGCGACCCAGTACTTC. Translated: CARDGGAVRATQYF.

This sequence joins TRBV13 and TRBJ1-1, with TRBD1 matching over 7 bases. Germline V CDR1 and CDR2: PRHDT, FYEKMQ (reference sequence). CDR3 size: 13 residues. V trimming: 5 bases; J trimming: 1 base; junction bases outside the gene matches: 1. CDR3 coding DNA: TGTGCCAGCAGCCGGACAGGGAACACTGAAGCTTTCTTT. Residues: CASSRTGNTEAFF.

The chain is built from TRBV7-9 and TRBJ2-7, with 9 bases fitting TRBD2. The CDR3 extends over 13 amino acids. The V segment lost 7 bases and the J segment 4 bases; nucleotides outside the gene matches: 5. Germline lookup yields CDR1 SEHNR and CDR2 FQNEAQ (reference sequence). The CDR3 sequence: CASTPSGMYEQYF. Written as DNA, the CDR3 is TGTGCCAGCACCCCTAGCGGGATGTACGAGCAGTACTTC.